This is a list of T cell receptor beta chains from one sample in a study of shared clonotypes between healthy human individuals. TCRdb's copy holds only in-frame clones and misses some; the assay was immunoSEQ multiplex PCR. The repertoire has 850,000 to 1,200,000 clones, 65% to 75% of them found once; the top ten carry about 1.5%. The specimen was memory CD4+ T cells sorted from blood. The receptors shown here come from a man between 18 and 29 years old in good health. The CDR3 runs from the conserved cysteine through the conserved F or W. The D gene is left open where the match is weak. A row's size may be missing; if present it is once, few, many or a size class.

CDR3nt	CDR3aa	d_gene	abundance	j_gene	v_gene
TGCAGCGTTACCAAAGGGACAGGGAACACTGAAGCTTTCTTT	CSVTKGTGNTEAFF	TRBD1	few	TRBJ1-1	TRBV29-1
TGTGCCAGCAGTGAGGACAGAAGGAATGAGCAGTTCTTC	CASSEDRRNEQFF	NA	NA	TRBJ2-1	TRBV2
TGCGCCAGCAGCCCTCACGATTTCACAGATACGCAGTATTTT	CASSPHDFTDTQYF	NA	NA	TRBJ2-3	TRBV5-1
TGTGCCAGCAGTGAAGGTCATCAGCCTGACAATGAGCAGTTCTTC	CASSEGHQPDNEQFF	NA	NA	TRBJ2-1	TRBV6-1
TGTGCCTGGAGCATTGGGGTGGGTAACTATGGCTACACCTTC	CAWSIGVGNYGYTF	NA	NA	TRBJ1-2	TRBV30
TGTGCCAGCAGCCTCACCGGGACTCCATCCAGAGATACGCAGTATTTT	CASSLTGTPSRDTQYF	NA	NA	TRBJ2-3	TRBV5-6
TGTGCCTGGAGCGTCGGTACCAACCAAGAGACCCAGTACTTC	CAWSVGTNQETQYF	NA	NA	TRBJ2-5	TRBV30
TGTGCCTGGAGGAAGACAGGGGGCACCGGGGAGCTGTTTTTT	CAWRKTGGTGELFF	TRBD1	NA	TRBJ2-2	TRBV30
TGTGCCAGCTCACCCCCAAGCTCCTACGAGCAGTACTTC	CASSPPSSYEQYF	NA	NA	TRBJ2-7	TRBV18
TGTGCCAGCAGCTTGGACCTTAGCGCCCTCCACTTT	CASSLDLSALHF	NA	few	TRBJ1-6	TRBV5-6
TGTGCCAGCAGTTTGGACATCCTTAGGAATACGCAGTATTTT	CASSLDILRNTQYF	NA	NA	TRBJ2-3	TRBV28
TGTGCCAGTAGTACCCGGAGCTATGGCTACACCTTC	CASSTRSYGYTF	NA	NA	TRBJ1-2	TRBV19
TGCGCCAGCAGCCAATGGACAGGGTCGGGGGCAGACTATGGCTACACCTTC	CASSQWTGSGADYGYTF	TRBD1	NA	TRBJ1-2	TRBV4-3
TGTGCCAGTAAACAGGAGGACGCGAACACCGGGGAGCTGTTTTTT	CASKQEDANTGELFF	NA	NA	TRBJ2-2	TRBV19
TGTGCCAGCAGCGTAGCCCCCCCGGGGAAGGGCGACAATGAGCAGTTCTTC	CASSVAPPGKGDNEQFF	NA	once	TRBJ2-1	TRBV9
TGTGCCAGCAGCTTAGGGTGGGGGTTTCAAGAGACCCAGTACTTC	CASSLGWGFQETQYF	NA	NA	TRBJ2-5	TRBV7-2
TGTGCCAGCAGCAAAGCAGGACAGAACTCGAACACTGAAGCTTTCTTT	CASSKAGQNSNTEAFF	NA	NA	TRBJ1-1	TRBV21-1
TGTGCCAGCGGCCGGAACACTGAAGCTTTCTTT	CASGRNTEAFF	NA	NA	TRBJ1-1	TRBV6-1
TGTGCCAGCTCACCGGGACTCCTGAATCAGCCCCAGCATTTT	CASSPGLLNQPQHF	NA	NA	TRBJ1-5	TRBV18
TGTGCCAGCGGCGCCTCGAATTCGAACGAGCAGTACTTC	CASGASNSNEQYF	NA	NA	TRBJ2-7	TRBV7-9
TGCGCCAGCAGACCGACAGCGAACACCGGGGAGCTGTTTTTT	CASRPTANTGELFF	NA	NA	TRBJ2-2	TRBV10-2
TGTGCCAGCAGCCCATCCATGTGGGAGACTGAAGCTTTCTTT	CASSPSMWETEAFF	NA	NA	TRBJ1-1	TRBV9
TGTGCCAGCAGGGAGACAGGGGTGAACACTGAAGCTTTCTTT	CASRETGVNTEAFF	TRBD1	NA	TRBJ1-1	TRBV25-1
TGCGCCAGCAGCTTGGGGAACCCTAATGAAAAACTGTTTTTT	CASSLGNPNEKLFF	NA	once	TRBJ1-4	TRBV5-1
TGTGCCAGCAGTTTCGGACAGGGGACTGAAGCTTTCTTT	CASSFGQGTEAFF	TRBD1	NA	TRBJ1-1	TRBV6-6
TGTGCCTGGAGTTCCGGCAGGGTGACGCCAGATACGCAGTATTTT	CAWSSGRVTPDTQYF	NA	NA	TRBJ2-3	TRBV30
TGTGCCATCAGCGGGACTGCCAACGGCTACGAGCAGTACTTC	CAISGTANGYEQYF	NA	NA	TRBJ2-7	TRBV10-3
TGTGCCTGGAGTCACAGGGGTAACTATGGCTACACCTTC	CAWSHRGNYGYTF	TRBD1	NA	TRBJ1-2	TRBV30
TGTGCCAGCCGCCTCCTCGGCGAGCAGTACTTC	CASRLLGEQYF	NA	NA	TRBJ2-7	TRBV27
TGCGCCAGCAGCTTGGTCCCTGGACGAGTAAGCAATGAGCAGTTCTTC	CASSLVPGRVSNEQFF	NA	NA	TRBJ2-1	TRBV5-1
TGCGCCAGCAGCCAATCACAGGGGCCCTCCTACGAGCAGTACTTC	CASSQSQGPSYEQYF	TRBD1	NA	TRBJ2-7	TRBV4-1
TGTGCCAGCAGCTATCCGGGACAGGGTTTGAGGAATGAGCAGTTCTTC	CASSYPGQGLRNEQFF	TRBD1	once	TRBJ2-1	TRBV5-6
TGCAGTGCTAGCCTAGAGCGGGAGCAGTTCTTC	CSASLEREQFF	NA	few	TRBJ2-1	TRBV20-1
TGTGCCAGCAGCAGGCTAGCGGAGACCTACGAGCAGTACTTC	CASSRLAETYEQYF	TRBD2	NA	TRBJ2-7	TRBV11-2
TGTGCCATCAGTGAGCCCAGGGTTGGCTACGAGCAGTACTTC	CAISEPRVGYEQYF	NA	NA	TRBJ2-7	TRBV10-3
TGTGCCAGCAGCTTAGGGCAGGGTTGGACAGATACGCAGTATTTT	CASSLGQGWTDTQYF	NA	NA	TRBJ2-3	TRBV7-9
TGTGCCAGCTCGCGCGACAGGGGCTCTGGAGGCACAGATACGCAGTATTTT	CASSRDRGSGGTDTQYF	TRBD1	few	TRBJ2-3	TRBV18
TGTGCCAGCAGCTCAAGAGGGACAACTAACACTGAAGCTTTCTTT	CASSSRGTTNTEAFF	NA	NA	TRBJ1-1	TRBV7-2
TGCGCCACCGTACACAGGGGGCCGGAGGAGACCCAGTACTTC	CATVHRGPEETQYF	TRBD1	NA	TRBJ2-5	TRBV4-3
TGTGCCAGCAGCCTCCCGCGGCTTGATGAAGCTTTCTTT	CASSLPRLDEAFF	NA	few	TRBJ1-1	TRBV5-4
TGTGCCAGCAGTTTAACGCCGGAGAACACCATATATTTT	CASSLTPENTIYF	NA	NA	TRBJ1-3	TRBV27
TGTGCCAGCAGCTTGCCCGGGGCTACCACCGAGCAGTACTTC	CASSLPGATTEQYF	NA	NA	TRBJ2-7	TRBV5-4
TGTGCCAGTAGTATTGAGCGGGACACCGGGGAGCTGTTTTTT	CASSIERDTGELFF	NA	NA	TRBJ2-2	TRBV19
TGTGCCAGCAGTAAGAGGACGGGGGGATCCAAAAACATTCAGTACTTC	CASSKRTGGSKNIQYF	TRBD2	NA	TRBJ2-4	TRBV2
TGTGCCAGCAGTTTGGGATGGATCAATGAGCAGTTCTTC	CASSLGWINEQFF	NA	once	TRBJ2-1	TRBV28
TGTGCCAGCAGCTCTTCAGCGGGGGGGCCCGTAGATACGCAGTATTTT	CASSSSAGGPVDTQYF	TRBD2	once	TRBJ2-3	TRBV13
TGTGCCAGCAGCTTAGACGGGGCAACTAATGAAAAACTGTTTTTT	CASSLDGATNEKLFF	NA	NA	TRBJ1-4	TRBV7-9